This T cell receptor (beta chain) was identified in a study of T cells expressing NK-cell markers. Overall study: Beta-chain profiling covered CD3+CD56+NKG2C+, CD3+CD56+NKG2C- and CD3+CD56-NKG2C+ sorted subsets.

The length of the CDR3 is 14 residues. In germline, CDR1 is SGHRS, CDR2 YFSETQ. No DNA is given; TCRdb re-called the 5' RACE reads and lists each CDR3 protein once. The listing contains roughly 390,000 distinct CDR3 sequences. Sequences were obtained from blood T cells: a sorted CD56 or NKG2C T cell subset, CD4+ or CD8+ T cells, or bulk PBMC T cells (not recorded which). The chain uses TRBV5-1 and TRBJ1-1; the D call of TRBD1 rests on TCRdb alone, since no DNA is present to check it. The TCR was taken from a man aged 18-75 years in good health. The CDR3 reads CASSRDRGRGEAFF.